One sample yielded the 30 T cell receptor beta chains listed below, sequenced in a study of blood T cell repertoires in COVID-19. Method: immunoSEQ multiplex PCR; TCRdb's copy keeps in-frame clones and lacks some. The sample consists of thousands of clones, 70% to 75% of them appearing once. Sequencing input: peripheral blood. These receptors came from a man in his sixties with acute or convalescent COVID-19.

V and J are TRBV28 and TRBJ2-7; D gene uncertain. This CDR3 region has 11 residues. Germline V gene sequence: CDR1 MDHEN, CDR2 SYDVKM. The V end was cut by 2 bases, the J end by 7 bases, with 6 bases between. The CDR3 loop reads CASSLTGEQYF. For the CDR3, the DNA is TGTGCCAGCAGTTTAACCGGGGAGCAGTACTTC.

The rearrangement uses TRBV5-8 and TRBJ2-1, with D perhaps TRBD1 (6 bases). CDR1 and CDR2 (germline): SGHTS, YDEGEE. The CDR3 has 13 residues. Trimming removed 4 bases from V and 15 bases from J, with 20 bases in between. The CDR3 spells CASSPTGQLGRFF. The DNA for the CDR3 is TGTGCCAGCAGCCCGACGGGACAACTAGGTCGGTTCTTC. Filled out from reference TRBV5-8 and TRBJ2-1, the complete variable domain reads EAGVTQSPTHLIKTRGQQATLRCSPISGHTSVYWYQQALGLGLQFLLWYDEGEERNRGNFPPRFSGRQFPNYSSELNVNALELEDSALYLCASSPTGQLGRFFGPGTRLTVL.

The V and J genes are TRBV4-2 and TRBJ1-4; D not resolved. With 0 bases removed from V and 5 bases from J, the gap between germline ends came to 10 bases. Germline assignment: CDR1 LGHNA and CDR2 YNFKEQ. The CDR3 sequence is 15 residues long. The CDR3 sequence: CASSQDISSNEKLFF. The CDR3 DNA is TGTGCCAGCAGCCAAGATATCTCCTCGAATGAAAAACTGTTTTTT.

For the CDR3, the DNA is TGTGCCATCAGTGAGTCAGGGACAAGCAATCAGCCCCAGCATTTT. Translating gives CAISESGTSNQPQHF. V is TRBV10-3 and J is TRBJ1-5; the D gene is possibly TRBD1 (6 bases). The length of the CDR3 is 15 residues. Germline V CDR1 and CDR2: ENHRY, SYGVKD. V was clipped by 0 bases and J by 1 base, with 7 bases between them.

The CDR3 here is CASSLSGTGSYGYTF. DNA for the CDR3: TGTGCCAGCAGCTTAAGCGGGACAGGGTCCTATGGCTACACCTTC. This chain connects TRBV13 to TRBJ1-2, with 9 bases fitting TRBD1. With V trimmed by 2 bases and J by 4 bases, 5 bases remained unmatched. CDR1 and CDR2 (germline): PRHDT, FYEKMQ (reference sequence). The CDR3 consists of 15 residues.

CDR3 DNA: TGTGCCACCAGCAGCCGGGACAGCGCAACTAATGAAAAACTGTTTTTT. Encoded protein: CATSSRDSATNEKLFF. V gene TRBV15 combines with J gene TRBJ1-4; 7 bases line up with TRBD1. J lost 0 bases, V lost 3 bases, and 4 bases had no gene match. CDR3 length equals 16 residues. Germline V CDR1 and CDR2: LNHNV, YYDKDF (reference sequence).

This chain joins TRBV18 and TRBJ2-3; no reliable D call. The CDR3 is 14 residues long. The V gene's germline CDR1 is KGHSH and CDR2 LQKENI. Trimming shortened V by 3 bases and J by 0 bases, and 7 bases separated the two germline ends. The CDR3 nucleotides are TGTGCCAGCTCACCCGATAGTAGCACAGATACGCAGTATTTT. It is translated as CASSPDSSTDTQYF.

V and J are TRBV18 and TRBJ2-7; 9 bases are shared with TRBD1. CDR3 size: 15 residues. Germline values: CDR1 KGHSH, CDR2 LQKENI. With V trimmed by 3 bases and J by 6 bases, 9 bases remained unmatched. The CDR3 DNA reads TGTGCCAGCTCACCCGGGACAGGGACTTTGGGCGAGCAGTACTTC. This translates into CASSPGTGTLGEQYF. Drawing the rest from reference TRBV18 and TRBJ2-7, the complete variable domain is NAGVMQNPRHLVRRRGQEARLRCSPMKGHSHVYWYRQLPEEGLKFMVYLQKENIIDESGMPKERFSAEFPKEGPSILRIQQVVRGDSAAYFCASSPGTGTLGEQYFGPGTRLTVT.

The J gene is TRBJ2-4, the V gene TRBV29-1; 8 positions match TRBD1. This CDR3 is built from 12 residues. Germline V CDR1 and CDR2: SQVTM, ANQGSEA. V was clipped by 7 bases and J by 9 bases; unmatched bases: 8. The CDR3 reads CSARTGPAIQYF. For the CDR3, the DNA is TGCAGCGCCCGGACAGGGCCGGCCATTCAGTACTTC.

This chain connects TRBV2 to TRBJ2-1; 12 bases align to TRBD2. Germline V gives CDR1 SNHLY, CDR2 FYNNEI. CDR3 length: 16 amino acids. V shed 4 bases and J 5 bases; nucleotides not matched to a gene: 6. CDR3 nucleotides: TGTGCCAGCAGTGCTCTAGCGGGGGGGCGAGACAATGAGCAGTTCTTC. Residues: CASSALAGGRDNEQFF.

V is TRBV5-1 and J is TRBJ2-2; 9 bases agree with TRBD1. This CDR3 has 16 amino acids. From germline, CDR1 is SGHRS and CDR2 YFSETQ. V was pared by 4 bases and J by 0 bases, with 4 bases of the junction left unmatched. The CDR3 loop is CASSLGTGPNTGELFF. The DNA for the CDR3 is TGCGCCAGCAGCCTCGGGACAGGGCCGAACACCGGGGAGCTGTTTTTT.

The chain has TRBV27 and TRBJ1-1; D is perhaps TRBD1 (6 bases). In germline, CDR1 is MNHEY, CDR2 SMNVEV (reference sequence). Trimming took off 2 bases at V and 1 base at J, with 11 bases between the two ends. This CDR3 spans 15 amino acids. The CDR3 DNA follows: TGTGCCAGCAGTTTACTTTCAGGGGCGAACACTGAAGCTTTCTTT. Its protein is CASSLLSGANTEAFF.

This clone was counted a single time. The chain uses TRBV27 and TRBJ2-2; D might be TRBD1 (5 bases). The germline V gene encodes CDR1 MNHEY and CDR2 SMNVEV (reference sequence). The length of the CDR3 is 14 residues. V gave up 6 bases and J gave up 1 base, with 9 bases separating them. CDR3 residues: CASRKTGNTGELFF. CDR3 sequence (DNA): TGTGCCAGCAGGAAAACAGGGAACACCGGGGAGCTGTTTTTT.

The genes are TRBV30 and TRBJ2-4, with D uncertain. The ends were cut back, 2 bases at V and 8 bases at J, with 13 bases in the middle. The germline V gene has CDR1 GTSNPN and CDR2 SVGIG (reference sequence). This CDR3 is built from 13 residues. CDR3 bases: TGTGCCTGGAGTAACCCTGGCTCAGACATTCAGTACTTC. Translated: CAWSNPGSDIQYF.

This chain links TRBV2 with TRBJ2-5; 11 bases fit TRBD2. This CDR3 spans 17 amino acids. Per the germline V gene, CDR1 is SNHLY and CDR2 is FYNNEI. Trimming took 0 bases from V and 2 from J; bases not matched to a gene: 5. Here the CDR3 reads CASSEARLAGGQETQYF. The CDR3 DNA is TGTGCCAGCAGTGAAGCTCGGCTAGCGGGGGGACAAGAGACCCAGTACTTC.

CDR3 residues: CAISDKGATGARVGYGYTF. For the CDR3, the DNA is TGTGCCATCAGCGACAAGGGGGCGACAGGGGCCAGAGTTGGCTATGGCTACACCTTC. The V gene is TRBV10-3, the J gene TRBJ1-2, with 8 nucleotides matching TRBD1. The germline V gene encodes CDR1 ENHRY and CDR2 SYGVKD. The ends lost 6 bases at V and 4 bases at J; junction bases unmatched: 22. The CDR3 runs 19 residues.

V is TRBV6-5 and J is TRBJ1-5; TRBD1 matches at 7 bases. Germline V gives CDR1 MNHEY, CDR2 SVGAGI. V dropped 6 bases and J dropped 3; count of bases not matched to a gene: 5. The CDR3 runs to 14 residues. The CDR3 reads CASRTGTDNQPQHF. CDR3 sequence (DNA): TGTGCCAGCAGAACCGGGACAGACAATCAGCCCCAGCATTTT.

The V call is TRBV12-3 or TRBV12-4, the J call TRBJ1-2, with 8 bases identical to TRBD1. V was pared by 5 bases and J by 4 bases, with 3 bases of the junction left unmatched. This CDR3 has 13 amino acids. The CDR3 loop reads CASSLTGGYGYTF. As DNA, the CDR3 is TGTGCCAGCAGTCTCACAGGGGGCTATGGCTACACCTTC.

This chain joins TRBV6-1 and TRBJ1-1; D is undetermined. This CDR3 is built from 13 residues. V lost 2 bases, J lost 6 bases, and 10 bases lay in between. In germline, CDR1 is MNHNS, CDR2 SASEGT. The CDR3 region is CASSESGRAEAFF. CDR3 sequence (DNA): TGTGCCAGCAGTGAATCCGGGAGGGCTGAAGCTTTCTTT.

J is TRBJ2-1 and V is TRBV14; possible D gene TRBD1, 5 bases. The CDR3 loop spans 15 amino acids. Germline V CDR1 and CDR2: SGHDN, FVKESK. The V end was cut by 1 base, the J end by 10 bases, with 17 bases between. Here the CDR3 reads CASSQVLAGFKEQFF. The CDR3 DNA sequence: TGTGCCAGCAGCCAAGTTCTGGCAGGGTTCAAGGAGCAGTTCTTC.

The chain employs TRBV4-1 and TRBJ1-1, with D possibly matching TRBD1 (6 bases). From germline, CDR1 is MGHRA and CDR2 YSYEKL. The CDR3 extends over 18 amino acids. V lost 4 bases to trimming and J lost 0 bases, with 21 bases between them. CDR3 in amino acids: CASSRPTGEGVMNTEAFF. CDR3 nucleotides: TGCGCCAGCAGCCGCCCAACGGGTGAGGGGGTGATGAACACTGAAGCTTTCTTT.

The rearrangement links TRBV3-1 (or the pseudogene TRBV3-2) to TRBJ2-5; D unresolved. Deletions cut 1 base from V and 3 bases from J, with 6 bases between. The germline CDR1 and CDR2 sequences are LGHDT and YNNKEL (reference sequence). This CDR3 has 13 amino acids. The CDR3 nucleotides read TGTGCCAGCAGCCAAGGCTCGGAAGAGACCCAGTACTTC. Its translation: CASSQGSEETQYF.

The CDR3 loop is CASSLGTSGGSTDTQYF. The CDR3 region has the DNA TGTGCCAGCAGCCTCGGGACTAGCGGGGGAAGCACAGATACGCAGTATTTT. The rearrangement uses TRBV3-1 (or the pseudogene TRBV3-2) and TRBJ2-3; 14 nucleotides agree with TRBD2. This CDR3 has 17 residues. Germline CDR1 is LGHDT and CDR2 is YNNKEL (reference sequence). The V segment lost 4 bases and the J segment 0 bases; nucleotides outside the gene matches: 3.

In nucleotides, the CDR3 is TGTGCCAGCAGTTACAGCCCCGGACAGGGGATATATAGGTACTTC. Amino acid sequence: CASSYSPGQGIYRYF. The chain is built from TRBV6-2 or TRBV6-3 and TRBJ2-7, with TRBD1 matching over 9 bases. Germline V CDR1 and CDR2: MNHEY, SVGEGT. J lost 12 bases, V lost 2 bases, and 14 bases had no gene match. There are 15 residues in the CDR3.

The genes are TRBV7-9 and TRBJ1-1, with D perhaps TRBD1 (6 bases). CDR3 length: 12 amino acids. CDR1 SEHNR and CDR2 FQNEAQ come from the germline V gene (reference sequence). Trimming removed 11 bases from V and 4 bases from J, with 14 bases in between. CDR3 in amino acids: CAGGRDPTEAFF. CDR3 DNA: TGTGCCGGGGGCAGGGACCCCACTGAAGCTTTCTTT.

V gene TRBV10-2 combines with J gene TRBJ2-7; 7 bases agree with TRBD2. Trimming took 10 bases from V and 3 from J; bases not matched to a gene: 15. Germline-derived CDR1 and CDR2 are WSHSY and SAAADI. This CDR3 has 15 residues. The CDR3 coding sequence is TGCGCCACCAAGCGGGGCATCGAACCAAACTACGAGCAGTACTTC. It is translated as CATKRGIEPNYEQYF.

The CDR3 loop is CASSEWSLYNEQFF. In nucleotides, the CDR3 is TGTGCCAGCAGTGAGTGGTCACTCTACAATGAGCAGTTCTTC. This chain uses TRBV2 with TRBJ2-1; D gene uncertain. Trimming took 3 bases from V and 3 from J, leaving 9 bases between them. Germline V CDR1 and CDR2: SNHLY, FYNNEI. The CDR3 contains 14 residues.

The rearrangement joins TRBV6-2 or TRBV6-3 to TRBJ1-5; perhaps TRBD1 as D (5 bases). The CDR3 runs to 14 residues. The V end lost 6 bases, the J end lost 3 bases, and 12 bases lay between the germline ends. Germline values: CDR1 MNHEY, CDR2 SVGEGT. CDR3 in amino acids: CASSLGTPNQPQHF. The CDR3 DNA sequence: TGTGCCAGCAGCCTTGGGACTCCCAATCAGCCCCAGCATTTT.

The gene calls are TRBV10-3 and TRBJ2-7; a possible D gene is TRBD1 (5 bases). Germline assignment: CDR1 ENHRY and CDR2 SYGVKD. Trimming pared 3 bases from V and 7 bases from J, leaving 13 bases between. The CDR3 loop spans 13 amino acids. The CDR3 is CAISEGAGREQYF. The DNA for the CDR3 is TGTGCCATCAGTGAAGGGGCAGGGCGAGAGCAGTACTTC.

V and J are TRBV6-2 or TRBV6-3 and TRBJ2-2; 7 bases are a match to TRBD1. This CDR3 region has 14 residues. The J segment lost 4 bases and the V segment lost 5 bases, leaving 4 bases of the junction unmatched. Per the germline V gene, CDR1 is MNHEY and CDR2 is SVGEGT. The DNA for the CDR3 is TGTGCCAGCAGTGTACAGGGGTCCACCGGGGAGCTGTTTTTT. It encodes CASSVQGSTGELFF.